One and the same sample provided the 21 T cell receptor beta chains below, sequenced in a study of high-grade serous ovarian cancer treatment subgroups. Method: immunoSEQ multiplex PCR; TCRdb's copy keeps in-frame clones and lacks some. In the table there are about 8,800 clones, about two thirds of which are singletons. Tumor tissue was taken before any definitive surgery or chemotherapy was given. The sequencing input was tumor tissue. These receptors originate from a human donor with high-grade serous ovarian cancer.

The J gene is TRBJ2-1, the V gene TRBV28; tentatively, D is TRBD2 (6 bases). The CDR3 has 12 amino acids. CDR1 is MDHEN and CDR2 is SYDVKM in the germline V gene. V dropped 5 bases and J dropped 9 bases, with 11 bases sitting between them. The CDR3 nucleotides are TGTGCCAGCAGTCCCCTCGGGGGTGAGCAGTTCTTC. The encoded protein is CASSPLGGEQFF.

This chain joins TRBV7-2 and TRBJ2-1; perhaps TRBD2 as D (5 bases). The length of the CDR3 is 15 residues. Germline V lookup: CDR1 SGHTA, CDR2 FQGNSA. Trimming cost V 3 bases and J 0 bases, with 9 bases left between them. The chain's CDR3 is CASSLLAFSYNEQFF. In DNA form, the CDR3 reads TGTGCCAGCAGCTTGCTAGCTTTCTCCTACAATGAGCAGTTCTTC.

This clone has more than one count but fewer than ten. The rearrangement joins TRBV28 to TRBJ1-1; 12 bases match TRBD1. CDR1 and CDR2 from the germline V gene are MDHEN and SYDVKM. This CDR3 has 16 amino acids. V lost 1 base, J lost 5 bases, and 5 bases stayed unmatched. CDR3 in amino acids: CASSLLGQGAGTEAFF. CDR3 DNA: TGTGCCAGCAGTTTATTGGGACAGGGGGCGGGTACTGAAGCTTTCTTT. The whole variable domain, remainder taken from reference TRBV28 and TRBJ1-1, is DVKVTQSSRYLVKRTGEKVFLECVQDMDHENMFWYRQDPGLGLRLIYFSYDVKMKEKGDIPEGYSVSREKKERFSLILESASTNQTSMYLCASSLLGQGAGTEAFFGQGTRLTVV.

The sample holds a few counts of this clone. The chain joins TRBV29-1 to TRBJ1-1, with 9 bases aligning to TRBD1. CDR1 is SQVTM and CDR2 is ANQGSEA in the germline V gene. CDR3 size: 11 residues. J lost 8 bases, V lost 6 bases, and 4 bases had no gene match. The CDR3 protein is CSVQGTGEAFF. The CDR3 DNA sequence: TGCAGCGTCCAAGGGACAGGGGAAGCTTTCTTT.

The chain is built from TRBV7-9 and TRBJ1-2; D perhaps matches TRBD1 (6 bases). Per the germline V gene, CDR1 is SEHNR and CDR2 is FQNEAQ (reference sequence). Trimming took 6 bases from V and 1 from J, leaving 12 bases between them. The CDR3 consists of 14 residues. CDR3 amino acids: CASSYGGINYGYTF. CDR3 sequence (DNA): TGTGCCAGCAGTTATGGGGGCATTAACTATGGCTACACCTTC.

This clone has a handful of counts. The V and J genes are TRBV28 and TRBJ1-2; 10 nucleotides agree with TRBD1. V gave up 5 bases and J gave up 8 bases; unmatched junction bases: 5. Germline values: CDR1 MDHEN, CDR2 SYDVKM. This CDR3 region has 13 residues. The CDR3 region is CASSLTGGEGYTF. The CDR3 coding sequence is TGTGCCAGCAGTCTGACAGGGGGCGAGGGCTACACCTTC.

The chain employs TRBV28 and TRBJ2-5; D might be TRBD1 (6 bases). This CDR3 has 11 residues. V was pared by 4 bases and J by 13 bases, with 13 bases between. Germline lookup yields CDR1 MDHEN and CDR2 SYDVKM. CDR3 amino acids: CASSSTGRRYF. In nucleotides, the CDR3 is TGTGCCAGCAGTTCTACAGGGCGGCGGTACTTC.

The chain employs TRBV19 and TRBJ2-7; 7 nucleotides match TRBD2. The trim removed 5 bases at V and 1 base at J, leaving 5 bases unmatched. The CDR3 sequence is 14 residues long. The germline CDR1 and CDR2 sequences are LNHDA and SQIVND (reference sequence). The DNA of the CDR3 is TGTGCCAGTAGTCAGCGGGACGGATCCTACGAGCAGTACTTC. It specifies CASSQRDGSYEQYF.

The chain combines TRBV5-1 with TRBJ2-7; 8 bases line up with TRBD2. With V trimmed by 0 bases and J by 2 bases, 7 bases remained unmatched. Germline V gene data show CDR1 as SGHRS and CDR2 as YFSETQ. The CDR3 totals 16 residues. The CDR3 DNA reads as TGCGCCAGCAGCTTGGGCGTCGGTAGCGGGACCTACGAGCAGTACTTC. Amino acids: CASSLGVGSGTYEQYF.

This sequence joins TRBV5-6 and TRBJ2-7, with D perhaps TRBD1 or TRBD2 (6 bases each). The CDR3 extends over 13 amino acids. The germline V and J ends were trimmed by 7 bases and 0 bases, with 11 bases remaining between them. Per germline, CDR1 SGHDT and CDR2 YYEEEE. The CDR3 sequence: CASGGGFSYEQYF. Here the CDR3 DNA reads TGTGCCAGCGGAGGGGGATTCTCCTACGAGCAGTACTTC.

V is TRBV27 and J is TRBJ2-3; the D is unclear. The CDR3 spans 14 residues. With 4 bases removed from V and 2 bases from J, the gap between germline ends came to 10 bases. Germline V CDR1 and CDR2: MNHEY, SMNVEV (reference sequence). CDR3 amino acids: CASSSPRSTDTQYF. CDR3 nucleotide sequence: TGTGCCAGCAGTTCCCCGAGGTCCACAGATACGCAGTATTTT.

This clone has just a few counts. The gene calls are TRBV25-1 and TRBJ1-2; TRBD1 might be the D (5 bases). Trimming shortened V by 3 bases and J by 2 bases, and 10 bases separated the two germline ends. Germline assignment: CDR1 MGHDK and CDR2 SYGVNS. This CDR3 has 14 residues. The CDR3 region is CASSDPGGNYGYTF. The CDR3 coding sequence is TGTGCCAGCAGTGACCCCGGGGGGAACTATGGCTACACCTTC.

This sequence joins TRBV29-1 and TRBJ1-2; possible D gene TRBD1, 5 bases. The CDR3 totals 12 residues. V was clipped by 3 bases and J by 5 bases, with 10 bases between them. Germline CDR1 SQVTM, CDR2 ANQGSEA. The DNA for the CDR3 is TGCAGCGTTGATGAGGGGAAATATGGCTACACCTTC. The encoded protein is CSVDEGKYGYTF.

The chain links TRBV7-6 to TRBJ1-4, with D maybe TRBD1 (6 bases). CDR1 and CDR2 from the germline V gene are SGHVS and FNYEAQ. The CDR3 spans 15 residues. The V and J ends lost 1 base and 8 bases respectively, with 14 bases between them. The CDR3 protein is CASSLDPGAVEKLFF. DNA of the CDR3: TGTGCCAGCAGCTTAGATCCAGGGGCAGTAGAAAAACTGTTTTTT.

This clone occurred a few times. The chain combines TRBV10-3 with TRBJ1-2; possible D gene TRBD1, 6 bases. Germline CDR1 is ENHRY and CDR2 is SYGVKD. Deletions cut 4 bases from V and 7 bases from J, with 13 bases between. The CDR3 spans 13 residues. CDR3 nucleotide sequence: TGTGCCATCAGTGGACAGGCTCAGGGTGGCTACACCTTC. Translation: CAISGQAQGGYTF.

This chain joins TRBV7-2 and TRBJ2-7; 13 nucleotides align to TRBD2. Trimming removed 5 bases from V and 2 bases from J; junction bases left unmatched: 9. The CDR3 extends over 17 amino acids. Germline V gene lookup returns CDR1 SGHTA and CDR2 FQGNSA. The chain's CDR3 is CASSTPLAGGLAYEQYF. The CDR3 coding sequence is TGTGCCAGCAGCACCCCACTAGCGGGAGGGTTGGCCTACGAGCAGTACTTC.

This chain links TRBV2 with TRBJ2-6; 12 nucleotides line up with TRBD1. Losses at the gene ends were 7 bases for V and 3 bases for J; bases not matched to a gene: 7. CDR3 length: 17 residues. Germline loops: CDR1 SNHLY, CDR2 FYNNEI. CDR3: CASTWGQGAGGANVLTF. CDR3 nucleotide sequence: TGTGCCAGCACCTGGGGACAGGGGGCGGGTGGGGCCAACGTCCTGACTTTC. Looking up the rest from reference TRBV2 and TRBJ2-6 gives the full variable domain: EPEVTQTPSHQVTQMGQEVILRCVPISNHLYFYWYRQILGQKVEFLVSFYNNEISEKSEIFDDQFSVERPDGSNFTLKIRSTKLEDSAMYFCASTWGQGAGGANVLTFGAGSRLTVL.

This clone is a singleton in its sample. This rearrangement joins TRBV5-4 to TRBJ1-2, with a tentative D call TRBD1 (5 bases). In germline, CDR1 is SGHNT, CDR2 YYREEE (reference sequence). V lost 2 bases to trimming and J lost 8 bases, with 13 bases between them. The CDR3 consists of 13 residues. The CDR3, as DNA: TGTGCCAGCAGCTTTCCAGGGCAATCGGGCTACACCTTC. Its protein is CASSFPGQSGYTF.

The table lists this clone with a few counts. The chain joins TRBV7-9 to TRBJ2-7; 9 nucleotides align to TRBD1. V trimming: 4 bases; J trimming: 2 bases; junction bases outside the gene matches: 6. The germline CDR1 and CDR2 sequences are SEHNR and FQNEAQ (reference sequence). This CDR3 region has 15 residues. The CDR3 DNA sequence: TGTGCCAGCAGCTCACAGGGGGCCTCCCCCTACGAGCAGTACTTC. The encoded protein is CASSSQGASPYEQYF.

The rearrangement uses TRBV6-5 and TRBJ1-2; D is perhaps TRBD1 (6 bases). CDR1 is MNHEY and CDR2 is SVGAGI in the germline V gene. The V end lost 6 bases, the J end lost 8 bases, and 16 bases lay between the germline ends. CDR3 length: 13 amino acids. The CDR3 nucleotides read TGTGCCAGCAGCTCGGACAGCTTCGGGGGCTACACCTTC. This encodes CASSSDSFGGYTF.

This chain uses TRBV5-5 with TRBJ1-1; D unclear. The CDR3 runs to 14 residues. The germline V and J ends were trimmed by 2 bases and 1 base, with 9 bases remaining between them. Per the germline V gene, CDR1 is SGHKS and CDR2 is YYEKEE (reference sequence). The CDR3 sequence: CASSFLGENTEAFF. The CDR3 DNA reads TGTGCCAGCAGCTTTCTTGGGGAGAACACTGAAGCTTTCTTT.